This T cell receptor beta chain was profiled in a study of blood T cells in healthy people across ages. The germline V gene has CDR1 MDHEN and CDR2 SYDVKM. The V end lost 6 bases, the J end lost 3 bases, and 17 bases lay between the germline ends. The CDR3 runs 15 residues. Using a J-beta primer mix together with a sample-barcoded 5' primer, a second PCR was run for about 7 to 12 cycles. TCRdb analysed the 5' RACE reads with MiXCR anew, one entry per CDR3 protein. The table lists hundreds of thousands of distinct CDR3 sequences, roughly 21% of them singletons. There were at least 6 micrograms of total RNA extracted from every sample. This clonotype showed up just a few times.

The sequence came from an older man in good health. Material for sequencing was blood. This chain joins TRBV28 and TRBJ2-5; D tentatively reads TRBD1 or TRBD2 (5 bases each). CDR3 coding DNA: TGTGCCAGCAGGCTGGGACGACTGTCCGAAGAGACCCAGTACTTC. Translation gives CASRLGRLSEETQYF.